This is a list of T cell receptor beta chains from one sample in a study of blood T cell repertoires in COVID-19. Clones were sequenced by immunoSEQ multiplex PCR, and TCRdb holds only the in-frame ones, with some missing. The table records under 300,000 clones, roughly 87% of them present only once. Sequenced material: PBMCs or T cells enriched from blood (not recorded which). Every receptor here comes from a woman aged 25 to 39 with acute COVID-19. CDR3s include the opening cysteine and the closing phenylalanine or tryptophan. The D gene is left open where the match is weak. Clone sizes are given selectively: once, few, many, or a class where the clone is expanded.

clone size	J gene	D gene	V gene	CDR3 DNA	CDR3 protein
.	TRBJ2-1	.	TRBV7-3	TGTGCCAGCAGCCTCGACAGCTTCTACAATGAGCAGTTCTTC	CASSLDSFYNEQFF
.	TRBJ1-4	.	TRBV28	TGTGCCAGTACAAAGCAGGGCGCAACTAATGAAAAACTGTTTTTT	CASTKQGATNEKLFF
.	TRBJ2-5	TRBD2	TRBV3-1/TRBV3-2	TGTGCCAGCAGCCAAGTAGTAGCGGGAGGTCCAGCTCAAGAGACCCAGTACTTC	CASSQVVAGGPAQETQYF
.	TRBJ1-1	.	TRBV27	TGTGCCAGCAGTCCTCCTCTCGGGGGGGCGGTCACTGAAGCTTTCTTT	CASSPPLGGAVTEAFF
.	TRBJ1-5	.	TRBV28	TGTGCCAGCAGTCCGGAGGGAGGGGAAAATAATCAGCCCCAGCATTTT	CASSPEGGENNQPQHF
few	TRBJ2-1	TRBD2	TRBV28	TGTGCCAGCAGTCCGGGAGGGAGGAATGAGCAGTTCTTC	CASSPGGRNEQFF
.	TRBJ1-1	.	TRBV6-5	TGTGCCAGCAGAAAACTCCAGGGGTCTGAAGCTTTCTTT	CASRKLQGSEAFF
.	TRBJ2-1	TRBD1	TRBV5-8	TGTGCCAGCAGCTTAGGGACAGGGTACAACAATGAGCAGTTCTTC	CASSLGTGYNNEQFF
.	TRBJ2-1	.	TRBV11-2	TGTGCCAGCAGCCCAGCGGGTGAGCAGTTCTTC	CASSPAGEQFF
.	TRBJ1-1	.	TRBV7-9	TGTGCCAGCAGCTTATCCCGACGGAAATGGGAGATGAACACTGAAGCTTTCTTT	CASSLSRRKWEMNTEAFF
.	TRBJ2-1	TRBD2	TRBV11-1	TGTGCCAGCAGCTGGGATACTAGCGGGAGAGGGGATGAGCAGTTCTTC	CASSWDTSGRGDEQFF
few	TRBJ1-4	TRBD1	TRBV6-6	TGTGCCAGCATTCTGGATGGGACAGGCCCTAATGAAAAACTGTTTTTT	CASILDGTGPNEKLFF
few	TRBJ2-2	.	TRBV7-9	TGTGCCAGCAGCCCACCTAGGGACAAGGGTGGGGACACCGGGGAGCTGTTTTTT	CASSPPRDKGGDTGELFF
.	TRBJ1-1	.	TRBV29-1	TGCAGCGTTACAGGGTACATGAACACTGAAGCTTTCTTT	CSVTGYMNTEAFF
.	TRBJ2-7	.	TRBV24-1	TGTGCCACCAGTCGGCAGGGCGGCTACGAGCAGTACTTC	CATSRQGGYEQYF
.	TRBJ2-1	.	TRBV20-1	TGCAGTGCTTTCGACGGGGAGCAGTTCTTC	CSAFDGEQFF
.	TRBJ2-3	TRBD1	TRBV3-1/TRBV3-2	TGTGCCAGCAGCCAAGTATTCGGACAGGGGACAGATACGCAGTATTTT	CASSQVFGQGTDTQYF
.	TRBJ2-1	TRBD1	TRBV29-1	TGCAGCGCCCGAAGAGGGACAGGGGTTGAGCAGTTCTTC	CSARRGTGVEQFF
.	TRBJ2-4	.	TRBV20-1	TGCAGTGCTAAAACCCCAGGAATTCAGTACTTC	CSAKTPGIQYF
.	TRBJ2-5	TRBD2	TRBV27	TGTGCCAGCAGCCGGACTAGCGGATTCCAAGAGACCCAGTACTTC	CASSRTSGFQETQYF
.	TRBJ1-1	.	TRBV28	TGTGCCAGCAGTTCGGACACGAGCCGGGTGAACACTGAAGCTTTCTTT	CASSSDTSRVNTEAFF
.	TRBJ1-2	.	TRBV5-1	TGCGCCAGCAGCTTGGAGCCCGCAAACTATGGCTACACCTTC	CASSLEPANYGYTF
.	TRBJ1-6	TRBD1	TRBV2	TGTGCCAGCATGGGCGGGACAGTTCATTCACCCCTCCACTTT	CASMGGTVHSPLHF
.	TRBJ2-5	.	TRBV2	TGTGCCAGCAGTGGGAGACTAGGAGAGACCCAGTACTTC	CASSGRLGETQYF
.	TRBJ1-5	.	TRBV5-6	TGTGCCAGCAGCTCAGGGGCAGGCGGCCTCTTGAGGAATCAGCCCCAGCATTTT	CASSSGAGGLLRNQPQHF